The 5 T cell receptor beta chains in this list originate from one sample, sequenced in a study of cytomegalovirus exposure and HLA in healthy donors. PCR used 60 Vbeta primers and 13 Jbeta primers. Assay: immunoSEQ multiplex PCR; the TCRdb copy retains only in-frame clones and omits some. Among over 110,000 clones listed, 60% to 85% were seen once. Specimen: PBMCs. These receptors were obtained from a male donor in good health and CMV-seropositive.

CDR3 DNA sequence: TGTGCCAGCAGCCCAGGACAGGGGGGGAGGGAGCAGTACTTC. This codes for CASSPGQGGREQYF. V and J are TRBV7-9 and TRBJ2-7, with 10 bases fitting TRBD1. The CDR3 loop spans 14 amino acids. With 5 bases clipped from V and 7 bases from J, the junction kept 8 bases outside the gene matches. Germline CDR1 SEHNR, CDR2 FQNEAQ (reference sequence). Variable domain in full (rest from reference TRBV7-9 and TRBJ2-7): DTGVSQNPRHKITKRGQNVTFRCDPISEHNRLYWYRQTLGQGPEFLTYFQNEAQLEKSRLLSDRFSAERPKGSFSTLEIQRTEQGDSAMYLCASSPGQGGREQYFGPGTRLTVT.

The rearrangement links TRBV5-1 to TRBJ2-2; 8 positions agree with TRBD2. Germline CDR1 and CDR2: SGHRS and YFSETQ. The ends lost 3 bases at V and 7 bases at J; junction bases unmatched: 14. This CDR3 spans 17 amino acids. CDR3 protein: CASSSSGGGGISGELFF. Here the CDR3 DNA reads TGCGCCAGCAGCTCATCAGGCGGCGGGGGGATCAGCGGGGAGCTGTTTTTT.

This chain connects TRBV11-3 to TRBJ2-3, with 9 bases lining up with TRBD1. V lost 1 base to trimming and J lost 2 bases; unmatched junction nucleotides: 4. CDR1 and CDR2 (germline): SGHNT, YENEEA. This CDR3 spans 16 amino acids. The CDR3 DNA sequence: TGTGCCAGCAGCTTAGGGACAGGGGTCAACACAGATACGCAGTATTTT. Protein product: CASSLGTGVNTDTQYF.

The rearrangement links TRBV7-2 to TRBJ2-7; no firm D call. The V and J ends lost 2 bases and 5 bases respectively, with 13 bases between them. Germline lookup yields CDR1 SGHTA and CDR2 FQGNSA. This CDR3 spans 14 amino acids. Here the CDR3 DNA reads TGTGCCAGCAGCTTAATGCGGCAAAGAGACGAGCAGTACTTC. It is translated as CASSLMRQRDEQYF.

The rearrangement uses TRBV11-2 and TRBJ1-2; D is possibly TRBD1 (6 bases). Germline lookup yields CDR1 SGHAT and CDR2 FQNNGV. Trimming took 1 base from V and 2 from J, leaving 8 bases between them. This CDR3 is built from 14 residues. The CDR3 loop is CASSLVGQNYGYTF. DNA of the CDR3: TGTGCCAGCAGCTTAGTTGGACAGAACTATGGCTACACCTTC. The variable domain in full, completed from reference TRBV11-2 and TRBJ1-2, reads EAGVAQSPRYKIIEKRQSVAFWCNPISGHATLYWYQQILGQGPKLLIQFQNNGVVDDSQLPKDRFSAERLKGVDSTLKIQPAKLEDSAVYLCASSLVGQNYGYTFGSGTRLTVV.